The sequence of this TCR delta chain was determined in a study of Vδ1+ human thymocytes. Study conclusions and caveats: Highly polyclonal TRG and TRD repertoires with Gaussian CDR3 length distributions appeared in thymus.

As to this clone: The target antigen is unknown.

Sequences come from RNA converted to cDNA by reverse transcription. Multiplex PCR used pooled V-gene forward primers and a constant-region reverse primer to amplify CDR3s. TCRdb reanalysed the multiplex PCR reads via CATT. The sample carries roughly 76,000 delta-chain clones, approximately 30% recorded once. Sorted Vdelta1+ thymocytes were roughly 96% to 99.6% pure. The germline V gene encodes CDR1 GEAIGNYY and CDR2 EKD. CDR3 length equals 15 residues. V lost 3 bases to trimming and J lost 2 bases; unmatched junction nucleotides: 8. The gene calls are TRDV2 and TRDJ1; 7 nucleotides match TRDD3. Sequenced material: Vdelta1+ gamma-delta thymocytes from the thymus. The sample's subset: FACS-sorted CD3+ TCRalphabeta- TCRVdelta1+ TCRVdelta2- thymocytes. This sequence was found in a boy in the first two years of life who had congenital heart surgery. CDR3 nucleotide sequence: TGTGCCTGTGACGCCGTACTGGGGCCAACCGATAAACTCATCTTT. This sequence encodes CACDAVLGPTDKLIF.